Listed below are T cell receptor beta chains from one sample, sequenced in a study of T cell responses to AZD1222 COVID-19 vaccine. Data came from immunoSEQ multiplex PCR; TCRdb stores just in-frame clones and leaves some out. The repertoire holds about 150,000 clones, with roughly 90% as singletons. The input for sequencing was peripheral blood, taken 28 days after the second AZD1222 dose. The source of these receptors is an adult who received the AZD1222 COVID-19 vaccine. CDR3s leave out the opening cysteine and the closing phenylalanine or tryptophan.

CDR3 protein	V gene	J gene
ASSLIGRTEAF	TRBV5-4	TRBJ1-1
SVLNYNEQF	TRBV29-1	TRBJ2-1
ASEQSTNEKLF	TRBV3-1/TRBV3-2	TRBJ1-4
ASSQDWRQDYGYT	TRBV4-3	TRBJ1-2
ATSDSGTSGENIQY	TRBV24-1	TRBJ2-4
ASSWAEDTQY	TRBV4-1	TRBJ2-3
ASSLRDRGGGYT	TRBV28	TRBJ1-2
ASTEGGQQETQY	TRBV19	TRBJ2-5
ASSRFRQGATNEKLF	TRBV5-6	TRBJ1-4
ASSRDDNQPQH	TRBV5-5	TRBJ1-5
ASSQDTGWSYEQY	TRBV4-2	TRBJ2-7
ASSPLTRPLSNEKLF	TRBV7-8	TRBJ1-4
AISESSPDTQY	TRBV10-3	TRBJ2-3
ASSQYPGSENTIY	TRBV14	TRBJ1-3
ASSRGTGQETQY	TRBV6-5	TRBJ2-5
ASSLDGYGQY	TRBV11-2	TRBJ2-3
ASSRRQGVGIYEQY	TRBV5-1	TRBJ2-7
ASRRIQETQY	TRBV2	TRBJ2-5
ASSPSTGGPGNTIY	TRBV5-1	TRBJ1-3
ASSLIVQETQY	TRBV12-3/TRBV12-4	TRBJ2-5
ASSRLTGNNEKLF	TRBV2	TRBJ1-4
ATMGNSGANVLT	TRBV24-1	TRBJ2-6
ASRPGQVAQNEAF	TRBV28	TRBJ1-1
ASSESLSETQY	TRBV10-1	TRBJ2-5
ASSQRTGASPLH	TRBV3-1/TRBV3-2	TRBJ1-6
ASSGEQGAHSNQPQH	TRBV10-2	TRBJ1-5
AVQGGDTEAF	TRBV6-5	TRBJ1-1
ASSWSEDEQY	TRBV5-8	TRBJ2-7
AWDSAYSNQPQH	TRBV30	TRBJ1-5
ASSLGPLAGSYDEQF	TRBV7-9	TRBJ2-1
ATSDPTATNYGYT	TRBV24-1	TRBJ1-2
ASSESRGGRDNEQF	TRBV10-1	TRBJ2-1
ASSYGGGNEQF	TRBV6-5	TRBJ2-1
ASSLIVVDEQF	TRBV7-2	TRBJ2-1